The entry below describes one TCR beta chain. The antigen remains undetermined. The record originates from a study of T-cell memory formation after mild COVID-19. About the study: Each donor largely had its own TCR clusters. Findings and caveats of the study: Contracting CD4+ clones sat mainly in CM and EM; CD8+ in EMRA. Certain responding clones were present in pre-infection memory, suggesting participation of cross-reactive memory.

Germline V lookup: CDR1 KGHDR, CDR2 SFDVKD. V was pared by 5 bases and J by 2 bases, with 3 bases between. The CDR3 runs 12 residues. Amplification by 5'RACE using constant-segment primers produced TCR alpha and TCR beta cDNA libraries that carried sample barcodes and UMIs. Each CDR3 protein is one row after TCRdb ran MiXCR on the 5' RACE reads. The sample lists some 200,000 distinct CDR3 sequences; about a fifth were seen once. The chain uses TRBV24-1 and TRBJ1-5; D unclear. This sequence originates from an adult woman who had mild COVID-19 (a few samples of this study predate the infection). Cell type and time point are not known. The material sequenced was PBMCs or a T cell subset sorted from them (not recorded which). This chain's CDR3 is CATSAGNQPQHF. For the CDR3, the DNA is TGTGCCACCAGTGCCGGCAATCAGCCCCAGCATTTT.